These 20 T cell receptor beta chains came from one sample sequenced in a study of shared clonotypes between healthy human individuals. The naive CD8 population came from CD45RO-negative cells selected for CCR7, without terminally differentiated effector memory CD45RA+ cells. Sequencing was performed with immunoSEQ multiplex PCR; in TCRdb, only in-frame clones are kept and a portion is missing. The sample records 1.5 million to 2.5 million clones, 85% to 95% being singletons. The sequencing sample was made of naive CD8+ T cells sorted from blood. Receptors originate from a man in his late teens or twenties in good health.

This chain links TRBV7-8 with TRBJ2-1; TRBD2 is a possible D gene (6 bases). Trimming cost V 1 base and J 0 bases, with 13 bases left between them. The CDR3 is 17 amino acids. Germline lookup yields CDR1 SGHVS and CDR2 FQNEAQ. The CDR3, as DNA: TGTGCCAGCAGCTTAGTATTAGCGGCCAGCTCCTACAATGAGCAGTTCTTC. The encoded protein is CASSLVLAASSYNEQFF. The variable domain in full, completed from reference TRBV7-8 and TRBJ2-1, reads GAGVSQSPRYKVAKRGQDVALRCDPISGHVSLFWYQQALGQGPEFLTYFQNEAQLDKSGLPSDRFFAERPEGSVSTLKIQRTQQEDSAVYLCASSLVLAASSYNEQFFGPGTRLTVL.

On this clone itself: This sample includes further DNA sequences coding for the same CDR3. This chain uses TRBV6-5 with TRBJ2-7; D not certain. Germline V gives CDR1 MNHEY, CDR2 SVGAGI. The CDR3 runs to 14 residues. The germline V and J ends were trimmed by 0 bases and 4 bases, with 10 bases remaining between them. CDR3 coding DNA: TGTGCCAGCAGTTACTCGGGCTCTGCGTACGAGCAGTACTTC. Protein product: CASSYSGSAYEQYF.

A word on this clone: The same CDR3 is also encoded by other DNA sequences in this sample. This sequence joins TRBV5-6 and TRBJ2-7, with a weak D call TRBD2 (5 bases). V lost 2 bases to trimming and J lost 1 base, with 10 bases between them. CDR3 length equals 14 residues. Germline lookup yields CDR1 SGHDT and CDR2 YYEEEE. The CDR3 bases are TGTGCCAGCAGCTTATCGGGGAATTCCTACGAGCAGTACTTC. It specifies CASSLSGNSYEQYF.

The rearrangement links TRBV28 to TRBJ2-3; no firm D call. Trimming shortened V by 3 bases and J by 4 bases, and 2 bases separated the two germline ends. In germline, CDR1 is MDHEN, CDR2 SYDVKM. The CDR3 length is 11 residues. The CDR3 sequence: CASSFADTQYF. CDR3 in DNA: TGTGCCAGCAGTTTCGCAGATACGCAGTATTTT.

A note on this clone: Within the sample, other DNA sequences also encode this same CDR3. DNA for the CDR3: TGTGCCAGCAGCTTAGGAGACACCGAGCAGTACTTC. Translated: CASSLGDTEQYF. V gene TRBV7-9 combines with J gene TRBJ2-7; D is undetermined. The CDR3 spans 12 residues. CDR1 SEHNR and CDR2 FQNEAQ come from the germline V gene (reference sequence). The V gene lost 1 base and the J gene lost 6 bases, with 7 bases spanning the gap.

V and J are TRBV6-5 and TRBJ2-2, with TRBD2 as a possible D gene (6 bases). This CDR3 is 16 amino acids long. Germline CDR1 is MNHEY and CDR2 is SVGAGI. V was pared by 2 bases and J by 7 bases, with 17 bases between. The CDR3 here is CASSYPGLSGIGELFF. As DNA, the CDR3 is TGTGCCAGCAGTTACCCGGGACTTTCGGGCATCGGGGAGCTGTTTTTT.

The genes are TRBV28 and TRBJ2-3; D gene uncertain. CDR1 is MDHEN and CDR2 is SYDVKM in the germline V gene. The length of the CDR3 is 14 residues. V was clipped by 6 bases and J by 2 bases, with 12 bases between them. The CDR3, as DNA: TGTGCCAGCAGGTTGGGCAGCCCCACAGATACGCAGTATTTT. Translated: CASRLGSPTDTQYF.

This clone was picked up one time. The CDR3 is CASSLQRGLGEETQYF. CDR3 coding DNA: TGCGCCAGCAGCCTCCAGCGGGGGTTAGGCGAAGAGACCCAGTACTTC. The chain combines TRBV4-1 with TRBJ2-5; 8 positions agree with TRBD2. CDR3 length equals 16 residues. The germline CDR1 and CDR2 sequences are MGHRA and YSYEKL. The trim removed 4 bases at V and 3 bases at J, leaving 10 bases unmatched.

J is TRBJ1-1 and V is TRBV7-9; D gene ambiguous. Trimming took 4 bases from V and 5 from J, leaving 11 bases between them. The CDR3 has 13 residues. Germline CDR1 SEHNR, CDR2 FQNEAQ (reference sequence). CDR3 protein: CASSSGGGTEAFF. The CDR3 nucleotides read TGTGCCAGCAGCTCCGGAGGCGGGACTGAAGCTTTCTTT. The full variable domain, completed using reference TRBV7-9 and TRBJ1-1, is DTGVSQNPRHKITKRGQNVTFRCDPISEHNRLYWYRQTLGQGPEFLTYFQNEAQLEKSRLLSDRFSAERPKGSFSTLEIQRTEQGDSAMYLCASSSGGGTEAFFGQGTRLTVV.

The sample holds one count of this clone. The V gene is TRBV7-2, the J gene TRBJ2-7; 9 bases fit TRBD2. J gave up 2 bases and V 2 bases, and 13 bases lay outside the gene matches. Germline V lookup: CDR1 SGHTA, CDR2 FQGNSA. The CDR3 runs to 18 residues. The CDR3, as DNA: TGTGCCAGCAGCTTATCATCGCGGGAGGGCCGTTTAGCCTACGAGCAGTACTTC. Its protein product is CASSLSSREGRLAYEQYF.

This chain connects TRBV7-9 to TRBJ2-3; 10 bases fit TRBD2. Looked up from germline, CDR1 is SEHNR and CDR2 is FQNEAQ (reference sequence). This CDR3 contains 16 residues. Germline trimming cut 2 bases from V and 5 bases from J; bases unmatched to any gene: 7. The CDR3 nucleotides read TGTGCCAGCAGCTTATTTGCTAGCGGGGGCGTAGATACGCAGTATTTT. This codes for CASSLFASGGVDTQYF.

The chain carries TRBV9 and TRBJ2-7, with a possible D match to TRBD1 (6 bases). CDR1 and CDR2 (germline): SGDLS, YYNGEE. The V end was cut by 0 bases, the J end by 3 bases, with 13 bases between. This CDR3 is built from 15 residues. The CDR3 spells CASSVEDSPGYEQYF. The CDR3 DNA reads TGTGCCAGCAGCGTAGAGGACAGCCCAGGCTACGAGCAGTACTTC.

This chain links TRBV19 with TRBJ2-1, with a tentative D call TRBD1 (6 bases). V lost 3 bases to trimming and J lost 7 bases, with 16 bases between them. In germline, CDR1 is LNHDA, CDR2 SQIVND (reference sequence). There are 15 residues in the CDR3. The CDR3 region has the DNA TGTGCCAGTAGTATGGGTCAGGGGTACAGGAATGAGCAGTTCTTC. Translating it yields CASSMGQGYRNEQFF.

This clone appeared once. The same CDR3 arises from other DNA sequences in this sample as well. The chain has TRBV9 and TRBJ2-7; D remains ambiguous. Germline V gene sequence: CDR1 SGDLS, CDR2 YYNGEE. Trimming cost V 2 bases and J 1 base, with 10 bases left between them. This CDR3 has 14 amino acids. The DNA of the CDR3 is TGTGCCAGCAGCGTGGGCGATTCATCCTACGAGCAGTACTTC. Its protein is CASSVGDSSYEQYF. Drawing the rest from reference TRBV9 and TRBJ2-7, the complete variable domain is DSGVTQTPKHLITATGQRVTLRCSPRSGDLSVYWYQQSLDQGLQFLIQYYNGEERAKGNILERFSAQQFPDLHSELNLSSLELGDSALYFCASSVGDSSYEQYFGPGTRLTVT.

The J gene is TRBJ2-7, the V gene TRBV27; D perhaps matches TRBD1 (6 bases). Germline V gene lookup returns CDR1 MNHEY and CDR2 SMNVEV (reference sequence). The V and J ends lost 0 bases and 5 bases respectively, with 14 bases between them. This CDR3 region has 15 residues. The chain's CDR3 is CASSLSIGRGNEQYF. In DNA, the CDR3 is TGTGCCAGCAGTTTATCGATAGGAAGGGGGAACGAGCAGTACTTC.

The chain employs TRBV5-4 and TRBJ2-2; possible D gene TRBD1, 6 bases. Germline V gene sequence: CDR1 SGHNT, CDR2 YYREEE (reference sequence). The CDR3 sequence is 16 residues long. Trimming shortened V by 4 bases and J by 0 bases, and 13 bases separated the two germline ends. CDR3: CASSEGTFANTGELFF. The CDR3 bases are TGTGCCAGCAGCGAAGGGACATTCGCGAACACCGGGGAGCTGTTTTTT.

The gene calls are TRBV5-6 and TRBJ2-2; unclear D gene. Germline V gene lookup returns CDR1 SGHDT and CDR2 YYEEEE. V was pared by 0 bases and J by 1 base, with 7 bases between. This CDR3 has 15 amino acids. The CDR3 reads CASSLGGLNTGELFF. The CDR3 DNA is TGTGCCAGCAGCTTGGGGGGATTGAACACCGGGGAGCTGTTTTTT. The full variable domain, with the rest looked up from reference TRBV5-6 and TRBJ2-2, is DAGVTQSPTHLIKTRGQQVTLRCSPKSGHDTVSWYQQALGQGPQFIFQYYEEEERQRGNFPDRFSGHQFPNYSSELNVNALLLGDSALYLCASSLGGLNTGELFFGEGSRLTVL.

This chain connects TRBV9 to TRBJ1-3; D unclear. The V end lost 4 bases, the J end lost 8 bases, and 7 bases lay between the germline ends. The germline CDR1 and CDR2 sequences are SGDLS and YYNGEE. There are 11 residues in the CDR3. The DNA of the CDR3 is TGTGCCAGCAGCTCCGGGGACACCATATATTTT. Translated, it gives CASSSGDTIYF.

The V and J genes are TRBV27 and TRBJ2-7, with 12 bases aligning to TRBD2. This CDR3 has 15 residues. The junction had 8 bases not matched to a gene; V was cut back by 6 bases and J by 5 bases. Looked up from germline, CDR1 is MNHEY and CDR2 is SMNVEV (reference sequence). The CDR3 DNA reads as TGTGCCAGCAGACTTCTAGCGGGAGGGAACCACGAGCAGTACTTC. Amino acids: CASRLLAGGNHEQYF.

The V and J genes are TRBV27 and TRBJ2-5; 8 bases agree with TRBD1. Germline trimming cut 4 bases from V and 5 bases from J; bases unmatched to any gene: 6. This CDR3 spans 14 amino acids. CDR1 and CDR2 from the germline V gene are MNHEY and SMNVEV (reference sequence). The chain's CDR3 is CASSSQGALETQYF. The CDR3 DNA reads as TGTGCCAGCAGTTCCCAGGGGGCGCTGGAGACCCAGTACTTC.